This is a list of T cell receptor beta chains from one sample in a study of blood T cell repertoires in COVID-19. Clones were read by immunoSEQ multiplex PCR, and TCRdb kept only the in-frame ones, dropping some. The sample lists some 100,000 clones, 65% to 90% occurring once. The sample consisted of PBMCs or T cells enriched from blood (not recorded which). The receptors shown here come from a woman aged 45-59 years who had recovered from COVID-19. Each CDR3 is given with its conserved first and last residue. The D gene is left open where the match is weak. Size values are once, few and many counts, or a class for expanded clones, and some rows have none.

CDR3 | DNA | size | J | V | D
CATRDRGPGELFF | TGTGCCACCAGAGACAGGGGCCCCGGGGAGCTGTTTTTT | few | TRBJ2-2 | TRBV10-3 | TRBD1
CASSNIEEKLFF | TGTGCCAGCAGCAACATTGAAGAAAAACTGTTTTTT | NA | TRBJ1-4 | TRBV28 | NA
CAISEGAATGELFF | TGTGCCATCAGTGAGGGGGCAGCCACCGGGGAGCTGTTTTTT | NA | TRBJ2-2 | TRBV10-3 | NA
CASSEGQKGVLRYF | TGTGCCAGCAGTGAAGGCCAGAAGGGGGTTTTAAGGTATTTT | NA | TRBJ2-3 | TRBV2 | NA
CASKVGLAGYNEQFF | TGTGCCAGCAAAGTCGGACTAGCGGGTTACAATGAGCAGTTCTTC | NA | TRBJ2-1 | TRBV3-1/TRBV3-2 | TRBD2
CASSGDTRRGGSTDTQYF | TGCGCCAGCAGCGGAGACACGCGACGGGGAGGTAGCACAGATACGCAGTATTTT | once | TRBJ2-3 | TRBV5-1 | NA
CASRKTRRGDTGELFF | TGTGCCAGTAGGAAGACTAGGCGGGGCGACACCGGGGAGCTGTTTTTT | NA | TRBJ2-2 | TRBV19 | NA
CASSYWTSGEVTDTQYF | TGCGCCAGCAGCTACTGGACTAGCGGCGAGGTGACAGATACGCAGTATTTT | medium-sized | TRBJ2-3 | TRBV4-1 | TRBD2
CASSGSGTGPPTIYF | TGTGCCAGCAGTGGCTCCGGGACAGGGCCACCCACCATATATTTT | NA | TRBJ1-3 | TRBV28 | TRBD1
CSILVLDEQFF | TGCAGTATACTAGTTCTTGATGAGCAGTTCTTC | NA | TRBJ2-1 | TRBV20-1 | NA
CATRLGALNQPQHF | TGTGCCACCCGGTTAGGGGCACTAAATCAGCCCCAGCATTTT | few | TRBJ1-5 | TRBV19 | NA
CASSLEGLGNQPQHF | TGTGCCAGCAGTTTGGAGGGGCTGGGGAATCAGCCCCAGCATTTT | few | TRBJ1-5 | TRBV27 | NA
CASSLNRVGGYTF | TGTGCCAGCAGCTTGAACAGGGTCGGAGGCTACACCTTC | NA | TRBJ1-2 | TRBV11-1 | NA
CASIGTTNYGYTF | TGTGCCAGCATCGGTACTACTAACTATGGCTACACCTTC | NA | TRBJ1-2 | TRBV2 | NA
CASSLPQVNTEAFF | TGTGCCAGCAGTCTCCCCCAGGTGAACACTGAAGCTTTCTTT | NA | TRBJ1-1 | TRBV28 | NA
CASRRDRGNSPLHF | TGCGCCAGCAGGCGGGACAGGGGCAATTCACCCCTCCACTTT | NA | TRBJ1-6 | TRBV10-2 | TRBD1
CATSDSVAEIYNEQFF | TGTGCCACCAGTGACTCCGTAGCGGAAATCTACAATGAGCAGTTCTTC | NA | TRBJ2-1 | TRBV24-1 | NA
CASSHGLAGGPGEQFF | TGCGCCAGCAGCCACGGACTAGCGGGAGGGCCGGGGGAGCAGTTCTTC | NA | TRBJ2-1 | TRBV5-1 | TRBD2
CASRPDRGQVGELFF | TGTGCCAGCAGGCCAGACAGGGGGCAGGTCGGGGAGCTGTTTTTT | NA | TRBJ2-2 | TRBV6-5 | TRBD1
CASSYAPGLAGGFHEQYF | TGTGCCAGCAGCTACGCCCCGGGACTAGCGGGGGGTTTCCACGAGCAGTACTTC | NA | TRBJ2-7 | TRBV9 | TRBD2
CASTQGQYNSPLHF | TGTGCCAGCACCCAGGGGCAGTATAATTCACCCCTCCACTTT | NA | TRBJ1-6 | TRBV28 | NA
CASRLGPVGEQYF | TGTGCCAGCAGACTGGGCCCTGTAGGAGAGCAGTACTTC | NA | TRBJ2-7 | TRBV6-5 | NA
CASSSLRLAGYNEQFF | TGTGCCAGCAGCTCCCTACGGCTAGCGGGGTACAATGAGCAGTTCTTC | NA | TRBJ2-1 | TRBV11-2 | TRBD2
CASSLGGPTEAFF | TGTGCCAGCAGTTTGGGGGGACCCACTGAAGCTTTCTTT | NA | TRBJ1-1 | TRBV28 | NA
CASSPLDRDYEQYF | TGCGCCAGCAGCCCATTGGACAGGGACTACGAGCAGTACTTC | NA | TRBJ2-7 | TRBV4-1 | TRBD1
CAWSKSRQETQYF | TGTGCCTGGAGTAAGAGCAGGCAAGAGACCCAGTACTTC | NA | TRBJ2-5 | TRBV30 | NA
CASSSTGGNYGYTF | TGTGCCAGCAGTTCGACAGGGGGCAACTATGGCTACACCTTC | NA | TRBJ1-2 | TRBV6-5 | TRBD1
CASSYSQGLQIYEQYF | TGTGCCAGCAGTTACTCTCAGGGTCTACAAATCTACGAGCAGTACTTC | NA | TRBJ2-7 | TRBV6-5 | NA
CASSAGVLLSGNTIYF | TGTGCCAGCAGCGCGGGGGTCCTCCTCTCTGGAAACACCATATATTTT | many | TRBJ1-3 | TRBV9 | NA
CASSLRGTKPRGGHNEQFF | TGTGCCAGCAGCCTGAGGGGGACTAAGCCTCGTGGGGGACACAATGAGCAGTTCTTC | NA | TRBJ2-1 | TRBV27 | NA